This T cell receptor (beta chain) was profiled in a study of blood T cells in healthy people across ages (dated by TCRdb to between 2015 and 2016). Concerning the study at large: In model experiments, template switching captured roughly one uniquely barcoded TCR beta cDNA molecule for every two T cells. Age-related changes in TCR beta repertoire diversity were measured in the study by deep sequencing normalized with unique cDNA molecular identifiers. The donors were split into four age groups: young (average roughly 15 years), middle-aged (about 40), aged (approximately 60) and long-lived (approximately 80). The study analyzed two additional independent replicas of 1 million unique cDNA reads from the same blood draw for two donors, one aged 18 to 30 and one aged 80 or older. To avoid experimental bias, donors of different ages were spread randomly across the sequencing lanes. Broad study findings and their caveats: As age increased, observed TCR beta diversity per million T cells dropped in a roughly linear way, and a significant reduction was already evident by age about 40. The long-lived group showed more naive CD4+ T cells, fewer expanded clones and increased TCR diversity than the aged group, suggesting age selection. Since profiling was done on bulk unsorted PBMCs, naive and antigen-experienced compartments could not be conclusively compared. Because the CMV infection status of the donors was unknown, age-related changes in expanded clonotypes may potentially have been confounded. Total diversity estimates from one million sequenced T cells were considered lower bounds and underestimates. A strong correlation was found between observed TCR beta diversity and the percentage of naive T cells measured by flow cytometry.

The library was built by means of 5' RACE. TCRdb lists the instrument as Illumina HiSeq 2500. A second 7 to 11 cycle PCR used a sample-barcoded 5' primer and a J-beta primer mix. Each TCR beta cDNA molecule received a unique molecular identifier from a template-switch 5' adaptor carrying 12 random nucleotides. Each sample yielded at least 2.5 million CDR3-containing paired-end reads. First-strand cDNA was synthesized from all RNA with the Mint cDNA synthesis kit, primed by a TRBC-specific oligonucleotide. After uracil-DNA glycosylase treatment, a first 18-cycle PCR used universal primers M1SS and BC2_uni_R on all cDNA. For the original study's pipeline: For normalization, 1 million high-quality reads were randomly selected from each sample, with every read carrying a distinct molecular identifier. Instead of being binned into consensus sequences, reads that shared molecular identifiers were thrown out. MiTCR, with a Q25 quality threshold and the strictest error-elimination algorithm, was used for CDR3 identification, clonotype clustering and error correction. A nonparametric unseen species model with Euler transformation was used to estimate a lower bound on total TCR beta diversity. The public reads were reanalyzed by TCRdb: fastp trimming at Q25, MiXCR alignment, in-frame beta chains only. Duplicate CDR3 protein sequences are folded into a single record with the most common DNA and genes. The V and J calls here are based on TCRdb, not the publication. The sample table holds 1 million to 1.2 million distinct CDR3 sequences, of which 30% to 40% were seen once. The top ten clonotypes cover less than 15% of the sample.

CDR1 and CDR2, looked up from the germline V gene, are SGHTA and FQGNSA. The cysteine opens and the phenylalanine closes a CDR3 of 15 amino acids. Just CDR3 DNA is preserved here, 45 bases in frame from base 1. The donors were roughly 40 Caucasian individuals from Russia, aged roughly 6 to 100 years, who were systemically healthy. Ten milliliters of peripheral blood were drawn from each donor into EDTA-treated Vacutainer tubes. Ficoll-Paque density-gradient centrifugation was used to isolate PBMCs, with at least 7 million per sample. Trizol reagent was used to extract total RNA from the PBMCs, yielding at least 6 micrograms per sample. For every donor, an aliquot of PBMCs went through flow cytometry to measure the percentages of naive CD45RAhigh/CD27high T cells. The sample holds a few counts of this clonotype. No cognate antigen has been identified for it. The sample holds no much larger clone one base away, and base qualities are not on file.

The V and J genes are TRBV7-2 and TRBJ2-4, and 10 junctional nucleotides match TRBD2. The assigned J gene may be wrong: the sequence end matches TRBJ2-5 better. Sequencing was done on a sample of blood. The TCR sequence derives from a man younger than 35 in good health. The CDR3 protein sequence reads: CASSLASGGLETQYF. The DNA sequence reads TGTGCCAGCAGCTTAGCTAGCGGGGGGTTAGAGACCCAGTACTTC.